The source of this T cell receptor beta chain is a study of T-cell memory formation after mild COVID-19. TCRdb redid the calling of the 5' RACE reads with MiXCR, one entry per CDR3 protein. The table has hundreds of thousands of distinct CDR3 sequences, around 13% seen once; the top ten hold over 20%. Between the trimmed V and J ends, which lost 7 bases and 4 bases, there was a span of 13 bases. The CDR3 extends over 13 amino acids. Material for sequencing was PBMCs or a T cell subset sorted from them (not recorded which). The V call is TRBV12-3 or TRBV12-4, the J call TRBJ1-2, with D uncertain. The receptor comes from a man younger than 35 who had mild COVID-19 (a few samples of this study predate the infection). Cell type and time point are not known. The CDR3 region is CASIHSGSYGYTF. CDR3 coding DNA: TGTGCCAGCATCCACTCCGGTTCCTATGGCTACACCTTC.